This T cell receptor beta chain originates from a study of blood T cell repertoires in COVID-19. Study-wide background: Collection of acute and convalescent COVID-19 samples took place in the United States, Italy and Spain. PBMCs, B-cell-depleted T cells, or T cells were the source of the cDNA or gDNA that made up the material.

Per the authors' pipeline: Estimates of nucleated cell counts were drawn from the amplification of reference gene primers. Clones were sequenced by immunoSEQ multiplex PCR, and TCRdb holds only the in-frame ones, with some missing. That table supplies the V and J calls and clone size; D and trimming were determined from the DNA. The sample consists of tens of thousands of clones, roughly 89% of them appearing once. This receptor was taken from a woman aged 80 or over with acute or convalescent COVID-19. The sequenced material came from peripheral blood.

CDR3 in amino acids: CASTQLGGTEAFF. The CDR3 DNA sequence: TGTGCCAGTACCCAGCTAGGAGGGACTGAAGCTTTCTTT. This sequence joins TRBV19 and TRBJ1-1; no definite D call. Germline loops: CDR1 LNHDA, CDR2 SQIVND (reference sequence). The CDR3 is made up of 13 amino acids. Trimming shortened V by 7 bases and J by 5 bases, and 14 bases separated the two germline ends.